This paragraph reports one TCR beta chain. These data originate in a study of T cell changes during pregnancy in multiple sclerosis. V was trimmed by 5 bases and J by 1 base, leaving 11 bases between them. CDR3 length equals 14 residues. CDR1 is SGHTA, CDR2 FQGNSA, per germline. TCRdb's table, derived via immunoSEQ multiplex PCR, lists solely in-frame clones and lacks some. The table includes 55,000 to 70,000 clones, around nine tenths detected once. This clonotype was obtained from a female donor in good health, enrolled as a control in a pregnancy study. The rearrangement uses TRBV7-2 and TRBJ1-1; D gene uncertain. Sequenced here: peripheral blood, sampled in the first trimester of pregnancy. Written as DNA, the CDR3 is TGTGCCAGCAGCCCTACTGGGAGGAACACTGAAGCTTTCTTT. Protein product: CASSPTGRNTEAFF.